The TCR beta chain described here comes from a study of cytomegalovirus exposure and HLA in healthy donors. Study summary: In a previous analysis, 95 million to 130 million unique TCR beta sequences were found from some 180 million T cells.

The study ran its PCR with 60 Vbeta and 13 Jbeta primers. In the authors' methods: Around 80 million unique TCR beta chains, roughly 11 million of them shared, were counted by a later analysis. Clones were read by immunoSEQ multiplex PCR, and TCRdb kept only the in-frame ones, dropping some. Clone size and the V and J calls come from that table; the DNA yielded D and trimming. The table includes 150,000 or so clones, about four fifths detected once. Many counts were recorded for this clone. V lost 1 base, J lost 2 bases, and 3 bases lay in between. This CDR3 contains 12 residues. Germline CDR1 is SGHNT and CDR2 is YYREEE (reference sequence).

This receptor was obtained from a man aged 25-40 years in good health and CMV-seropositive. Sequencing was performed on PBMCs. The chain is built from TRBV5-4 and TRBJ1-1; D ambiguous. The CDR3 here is CASSLSNTEAFF. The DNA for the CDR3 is TGTGCCAGCAGCTTGTCAAACACTGAAGCTTTCTTT.